The rows below give T cell receptor beta chains drawn from one sample of a study of blood T cell repertoires in COVID-19. Clones were read by immunoSEQ multiplex PCR, and TCRdb kept only the in-frame ones, dropping some. The profile covers 200,000 to 250,000 clones, with about 90% appearing a single time and roughly 15% taken by the ten largest. The sequenced sample was PBMCs or T cells enriched from blood (not recorded which). Source of these receptors: a woman between 50 and 59 years old with acute COVID-19. CDR3s include the opening cysteine and the closing phenylalanine or tryptophan. D genes are given only for firm matches. Clone size is shown for a subset of rows, as once, few, many or a class of expanded clone.

clone_size: .; j_call: TRBJ1-1; v_call: TRBV18; d_call: .; cdr3_length: 13; cdr3_nt: TGTGCCAGCTCACCAGGTGCGTTTAATGAAGCTTTCTTT; cdr3_aa: CASSPGAFNEAFF
clone_size: .; j_call: TRBJ1-1; v_call: TRBV11-2; d_call: .; cdr3_length: 17; cdr3_nt: TGTGCCAGCAGCGATACGGACGTTCGGGGTGTGGATGGAGTAGCTTTCTTT; cdr3_aa: CASSDTDVRGVDGVAFF
clone_size: .; j_call: TRBJ2-5; v_call: TRBV5-6; d_call: .; cdr3_length: 14; cdr3_nt: TGTGCCAGCAACCCTGTGGACAGTCAAGAGACCCAGTACTTC; cdr3_aa: CASNPVDSQETQYF
clone_size: .; j_call: TRBJ2-1; v_call: TRBV14; d_call: .; cdr3_length: 16; cdr3_nt: TGTGCCAGCAGCCAAGCAGGTGACAGACACACGGATGAGCAGTTCTTC; cdr3_aa: CASSQAGDRHTDEQFF
clone_size: .; j_call: TRBJ1-6; v_call: TRBV4-1; d_call: TRBD1; cdr3_length: 17; cdr3_nt: TGCGCCAGCAGCCAGGTTCTTAGAGGGACAGGGCCTTCACCCCTCCACTTT; cdr3_aa: CASSQVLRGTGPSPLHF
clone_size: .; j_call: TRBJ1-1; v_call: TRBV30; d_call: .; cdr3_length: 11; cdr3_nt: TGTGCCTGGAGTGCTAATGGTGAAGCTTTCTTT; cdr3_aa: CAWSANGEAFF
clone_size: .; j_call: TRBJ1-1; v_call: TRBV6-5; d_call: TRBD1; cdr3_length: 14; cdr3_nt: TGTGCCAGCATAGGGGACAGGGGGTGGACTGAAGCTTTCTTT; cdr3_aa: CASIGDRGWTEAFF
clone_size: .; j_call: TRBJ2-1; v_call: TRBV7-3; d_call: TRBD2; cdr3_length: 18; cdr3_nt: TGTGCCAGCAGCTTAATCGGCGCTAGCGGTTATAGCTACAATGAGCAGTTCTTC; cdr3_aa: CASSLIGASGYSYNEQFF
clone_size: .; j_call: TRBJ2-7; v_call: TRBV28; d_call: .; cdr3_length: 14; cdr3_nt: TGTGCCAGCAGTTCATCCCGGGAGAACTACGAGCAGTACTTC; cdr3_aa: CASSSSRENYEQYF
clone_size: .; j_call: TRBJ2-3; v_call: TRBV5-4; d_call: TRBD2; cdr3_length: 18; cdr3_nt: TGTGCCAGCAGCGGCGCCGGGACTAGCGGGAGGCCGACAGATACGCAGTATTTT; cdr3_aa: CASSGAGTSGRPTDTQYF
clone_size: once; j_call: TRBJ2-1; v_call: TRBV12-2; d_call: .; cdr3_length: 16; cdr3_nt: TGTGCAAGTCGCTACCCGACTAGCGGGAGACGCATTGAGCAGTTCTTC; cdr3_aa: CASRYPTSGRRIEQFF
clone_size: .; j_call: TRBJ2-4; v_call: TRBV28; d_call: .; cdr3_length: 14; cdr3_nt: TGTGCCAGCAGCCGCGGAGGGGGCGAAAACATTCAGTACTTC; cdr3_aa: CASSRGGGENIQYF
clone_size: .; j_call: TRBJ2-3; v_call: TRBV11-1; d_call: TRBD2; cdr3_length: 16; cdr3_nt: TGTGCCAGCAGCTTAGGGGGTAGCGGGATCGCAGATACGCAGTATTTT; cdr3_aa: CASSLGGSGIADTQYF
clone_size: .; j_call: TRBJ2-6; v_call: TRBV7-9; d_call: .; cdr3_length: 17; cdr3_nt: TGTGCCAGCAGCTTACTCAGGGGTTTAGCTGGGGCCAACGTCCTGACTTTC; cdr3_aa: CASSLLRGLAGANVLTF
clone_size: .; j_call: TRBJ2-7; v_call: TRBV7-2; d_call: TRBD2; cdr3_length: 15; cdr3_nt: TGTGCCAGCAGCTTCAATACCGGGACTAGCACCAAGCAGTACTTC; cdr3_aa: CASSFNTGTSTKQYF
clone_size: .; j_call: TRBJ2-7; v_call: TRBV7-2; d_call: TRBD2; cdr3_length: 16; cdr3_nt: TGTGCCAGCAGCTTAGCGGGAGTAGCGGGACTCTACGAGCAGTACTTC; cdr3_aa: CASSLAGVAGLYEQYF
clone_size: few; j_call: TRBJ2-2; v_call: TRBV5-1; d_call: .; cdr3_length: 15; cdr3_nt: TGCGCCAGCAGCTTGGGTACAGGATTCGCCGGGGAGCTGTTTTTT; cdr3_aa: CASSLGTGFAGELFF
clone_size: .; j_call: TRBJ1-5; v_call: TRBV5-1; d_call: TRBD1; cdr3_length: 13; cdr3_nt: TGCGCCAGCAGCATAGACAGGGGGCAGCCCCAGCATTTT; cdr3_aa: CASSIDRGQPQHF
clone_size: .; j_call: TRBJ2-7; v_call: TRBV19; d_call: TRBD1; cdr3_length: 15; cdr3_nt: TGTGCCAGTAGGCCAGAGGACAGGGGAACCCACGAGCAGTACTTC; cdr3_aa: CASRPEDRGTHEQYF
clone_size: .; j_call: TRBJ2-7; v_call: TRBV7-2; d_call: .; cdr3_length: 15; cdr3_nt: TGTGCCAGCAGCTTAGTGCCGGACTTCTCCTACGAGCAGTACTTC; cdr3_aa: CASSLVPDFSYEQYF
clone_size: .; j_call: TRBJ2-1; v_call: TRBV7-3; d_call: TRBD2; cdr3_length: 15; cdr3_nt: TGTGCCAGCAGCTTAAACCTAGCGGTTGGCAATGAGCAGTTCTTC; cdr3_aa: CASSLNLAVGNEQFF
clone_size: .; j_call: TRBJ1-1; v_call: TRBV19; d_call: TRBD1; cdr3_length: 16; cdr3_nt: TGTGCCTCCAGAGATAGGACAGGGCCAGTCAACACTGAAGCTTTCTTT; cdr3_aa: CASRDRTGPVNTEAFF
clone_size: .; j_call: TRBJ2-1; v_call: TRBV24-1; d_call: TRBD2; cdr3_length: 21; cdr3_nt: TGTGCCACCAGTGACGCCTCCGCCGGGACTAGCGGGAGGCCCCTCTACAATGAGCAGTTCTTC; cdr3_aa: CATSDASAGTSGRPLYNEQFF
clone_size: .; j_call: TRBJ1-2; v_call: TRBV30; d_call: .; cdr3_length: 13; cdr3_nt: TGTGCCTGGAGTCCAGGGACTAACTATGGCTACACCTTC; cdr3_aa: CAWSPGTNYGYTF
clone_size: once; j_call: TRBJ1-4; v_call: TRBV18; d_call: TRBD1; cdr3_length: 15; cdr3_nt: TGTGCCAGCTCACCACCCTCGGAACAGGGGGAAAAACTGTTTTTT; cdr3_aa: CASSPPSEQGEKLFF
clone_size: .; j_call: TRBJ2-3; v_call: TRBV30; d_call: TRBD1; cdr3_length: 15; cdr3_nt: TGTGCCTGGAGTCAAACAGGGGCCAGCACAGATACGCAGTATTTT; cdr3_aa: CAWSQTGASTDTQYF
clone_size: .; j_call: TRBJ1-3; v_call: TRBV19; d_call: .; cdr3_length: 15; cdr3_nt: TGTGCCAGTAGGAGGTGGCAGCTCTCTGGAAACACCATATATTTT; cdr3_aa: CASRRWQLSGNTIYF
clone_size: .; j_call: TRBJ2-4; v_call: TRBV19; d_call: TRBD1; cdr3_length: 15; cdr3_nt: TGTGCCAGTAGTGGGACAGGGGGAGGCAAAAACATTCAGTACTTC; cdr3_aa: CASSGTGGGKNIQYF
clone_size: .; j_call: TRBJ2-5; v_call: TRBV5-1; d_call: TRBD2; cdr3_length: 15; cdr3_nt: TGCGCCAGCAGCTTGGGACTAGCGGGCCAAGAGACCCAGTACTTC; cdr3_aa: CASSLGLAGQETQYF
clone_size: .; j_call: TRBJ1-1; v_call: TRBV11-3; d_call: .; cdr3_length: 13; cdr3_nt: TGTGCCAGCAGTCGGCGGGGGACGAGTGAAGCTTTCTTT; cdr3_aa: CASSRRGTSEAFF
clone_size: once; j_call: TRBJ2-1; v_call: TRBV27; d_call: .; cdr3_length: 11; cdr3_nt: TGTGCCAGCACCCTAGGGGGAGAGCAGTTCTTC; cdr3_aa: CASTLGGEQFF
clone_size: .; j_call: TRBJ2-3; v_call: TRBV5-6; d_call: TRBD2; cdr3_length: 17; cdr3_nt: TGTGCCAGCAGCTCCACCCGACAGCGGGGAAGCACAGATACGCAGTATTTT; cdr3_aa: CASSSTRQRGSTDTQYF
clone_size: once; j_call: TRBJ1-1; v_call: TRBV30; d_call: TRBD1; cdr3_length: 14; cdr3_nt: TGTGCCTGGAGTTTCCATGGACAGGGGCATGAAGCTTTCTTT; cdr3_aa: CAWSFHGQGHEAFF
clone_size: .; j_call: TRBJ2-5; v_call: TRBV14; d_call: TRBD1; cdr3_length: 14; cdr3_nt: TGTGCCAGCAGCCGTAGGACAGGGAGAGAGACCCAGTACTTC; cdr3_aa: CASSRRTGRETQYF
clone_size: .; j_call: TRBJ1-5; v_call: TRBV27; d_call: .; cdr3_length: 14; cdr3_nt: TGTGCCAGCAGTTTCTCTCGGGGCAATCAGCCCCAGCATTTT; cdr3_aa: CASSFSRGNQPQHF
clone_size: .; j_call: TRBJ2-1; v_call: TRBV28; d_call: TRBD2; cdr3_length: 17; cdr3_nt: TGTGCCAGCAGTCCAACCGGACTAGCGGGAGAAAGGAATGAGCAGTTCTTC; cdr3_aa: CASSPTGLAGERNEQFF
clone_size: .; j_call: TRBJ2-6; v_call: TRBV4-3; d_call: .; cdr3_length: 18; cdr3_nt: TGCGCCAGCAGCCAAGAAACCAGGGGCGAATCTGGGGCCAACGTCCTGACTTTC; cdr3_aa: CASSQETRGESGANVLTF
clone_size: .; j_call: TRBJ2-3; v_call: TRBV10-3; d_call: .; cdr3_length: 16; cdr3_nt: TGTGCCATCTCCAAGGACAGACGTACTAGCACAGATACGCAGTATTTT; cdr3_aa: CAISKDRRTSTDTQYF
clone_size: .; j_call: TRBJ2-3; v_call: TRBV9; d_call: TRBD2; cdr3_length: 15; cdr3_nt: TGTGCCAGCAGCGTATGGGAGGGAAACACAGATACGCAGTATTTT; cdr3_aa: CASSVWEGNTDTQYF
clone_size: .; j_call: TRBJ2-2; v_call: TRBV24-1; d_call: .; cdr3_length: 12; cdr3_nt: TGTGCTGCCGAAGCTGACACCGGGGAGCTGTTTTTT; cdr3_aa: CAAEADTGELFF
clone_size: .; j_call: TRBJ2-2; v_call: TRBV15; d_call: TRBD2; cdr3_length: 16; cdr3_nt: TGTGCCACCAGCTCTTCACTAGCGGTGAACACCGGGGAGCTGTTTTTT; cdr3_aa: CATSSSLAVNTGELFF
clone_size: .; j_call: TRBJ2-7; v_call: TRBV4-1; d_call: .; cdr3_length: 18; cdr3_nt: TGCGCCAGCAGCCAAGGTTCGAGTGTAGCGGTCCGCTTTAACGAGCAGTACTTC; cdr3_aa: CASSQGSSVAVRFNEQYF
clone_size: .; j_call: TRBJ2-1; v_call: TRBV7-8; d_call: TRBD1; cdr3_length: 14; cdr3_nt: TGTGCCACCTCATCCGGACAGGGGTTCATTGAGCAGTTCTTC; cdr3_aa: CATSSGQGFIEQFF
clone_size: .; j_call: TRBJ2-3; v_call: TRBV28; d_call: TRBD2; cdr3_length: 16; cdr3_nt: TGTGCCAGCAGTTCCTCGACTAGCGGAGACACAGATACGCAGTATTTT; cdr3_aa: CASSSSTSGDTDTQYF
clone_size: .; j_call: TRBJ2-1; v_call: TRBV4-1; d_call: TRBD2; cdr3_length: 14; cdr3_nt: TGCGCCAGCAGCCAAGCGGGGGGGCTAAATGAGCAGTTCTTC; cdr3_aa: CASSQAGGLNEQFF
clone_size: .; j_call: TRBJ2-5; v_call: TRBV4-2; d_call: .; cdr3_length: 15; cdr3_nt: TGTGCCAGCAGCCAAGGTTGGGAGAGAGGGGAGACCCAGTACTTC; cdr3_aa: CASSQGWERGETQYF
clone_size: .; j_call: TRBJ2-2; v_call: TRBV24-1; d_call: TRBD1; cdr3_length: 15; cdr3_nt: TGTGCCAACTACACCGGGACAGGGTTAACCGGGGAGCTGTTTTTT; cdr3_aa: CANYTGTGLTGELFF
clone_size: .; j_call: TRBJ2-1; v_call: TRBV5-1; d_call: TRBD2; cdr3_length: 20; cdr3_nt: TGCGCCAGCAGCCCCGCTGGACTAGCGGGAGATGTGGTCACCTACAATGAGCAGTTCTTC; cdr3_aa: CASSPAGLAGDVVTYNEQFF
clone_size: .; j_call: TRBJ1-1; v_call: TRBV28; d_call: .; cdr3_length: 16; cdr3_nt: TGTGCCAGCAGTTTAAGACAGCCCGGGAGGAACACTGAAGCTTTCTTT; cdr3_aa: CASSLRQPGRNTEAFF
clone_size: .; j_call: TRBJ2-3; v_call: TRBV4-3; d_call: .; cdr3_length: 17; cdr3_nt: TGCGCCAGCAGCCAGAGCGCTCCTCCTAGCTTCACAGATACGCAGTATTTT; cdr3_aa: CASSQSAPPSFTDTQYF
clone_size: .; j_call: TRBJ2-3; v_call: TRBV5-1; d_call: TRBD2; cdr3_length: 18; cdr3_nt: TGCGCCAGCAGCTTGGGAGTGACTAGCGGGACTAGCACAGATACGCAGTATTTT; cdr3_aa: CASSLGVTSGTSTDTQYF
clone_size: .; j_call: TRBJ1-1; v_call: TRBV14; d_call: .; cdr3_length: 13; cdr3_nt: TGTGCCAGCAGCCAAGACATGAACACTGAAGCTTTCTTT; cdr3_aa: CASSQDMNTEAFF
clone_size: .; j_call: TRBJ2-7; v_call: TRBV11-2; d_call: .; cdr3_length: 13; cdr3_nt: TGTGCCAGCAGTCAAAGTAGAAGCTCCGAGCAGTACTTC; cdr3_aa: CASSQSRSSEQYF